These T cell receptor beta chains were read from a single sample in a study of OX40 agonist ivuxolimab in advanced cancers. Measured with immunoSEQ multiplex PCR; TCRdb has only the in-frame clones, and not every one. The repertoire has about 73,000 clones, 88% of them found once; the top ten carry approximately 0.8%. The sample in question was CD4+ or CD8+ T cells sorted from blood, obtained in a trial of the OX40 agonist ivuxolimab. The origin of the receptors is an adult with an advanced solid tumor such as melanoma, head and neck, liver or kidney cancer. Both conserved end residues are part of each CDR3. Each record gives: V gene, clone size, D gene, J gene, CDR3 DNA, CDR3 protein. D genes are given only for firm matches. For some rows the clone size is stated as once, few or many, or as a class when expanded; others skip it.

>TRBV4-2|NA|TRBD1|TRBJ1-1
TGTGCCAGCAGCCCGGGACAGCTAAACACTGAAGCTTTCTTT
CASSPGQLNTEAFF
>TRBV15|NA|NA|TRBJ1-5
TGTGCCACCAGCAGAGAGAGTCAGCCCCAGCATTTT
CATSRESQPQHF
>TRBV9|NA|TRBD1|TRBJ1-1
TGTGCCAGCAGCTCCCAAACAGGGGGCGGCACTGAAGCTTTCTTT
CASSSQTGGGTEAFF
>TRBV14|NA|NA|TRBJ1-1
TGTGCCAGCAGCCTTTCGATAGGGACTGAAGCTTTCTTT
CASSLSIGTEAFF
>TRBV7-9|NA|NA|TRBJ2-5
TGTGCCAGCAGCTTACGGGGAATTCTCATCCAAGAGACCCAGTACTTC
CASSLRGILIQETQYF
>TRBV28|once|NA|TRBJ2-5
TGTGCCAGCGGGGTGGGTTTGGAGACCCAGTACTTC
CASGVGLETQYF
>TRBV6-1|NA|NA|TRBJ1-3
TGTGCCAGCAGTGAAGTTGGTGGAAACACCATATATTTT
CASSEVGGNTIYF
>TRBV6-5|NA|NA|TRBJ2-3
TGTGCCAGCAGTTTTCAGGGCGTAGATACGCAGTATTTT
CASSFQGVDTQYF
>TRBV6-1|NA|TRBD1|TRBJ1-4
TGTGCCAGCAGTGGGGGACAGGGCGTTTGGGAAAAACTGTTTTTT
CASSGGQGVWEKLFF
>TRBV6-1|NA|NA|TRBJ2-2
TGTGCCAGCAGTGAAGGGGGTGGGGACACCGGGGAGCTGTTTTTT
CASSEGGGDTGELFF
>TRBV5-8|NA|NA|TRBJ1-1
TGTGCCAGCAGCTTGGCCGGGGGATTGAACACTGAAGCTTTCTTT
CASSLAGGLNTEAFF
>TRBV30|NA|NA|TRBJ2-5
TGTGCCTCCTCCACGGGACTTCAAGAGACCCAGTACTTC
CASSTGLQETQYF
>TRBV14|NA|NA|TRBJ2-3
TGTGCCAGCAGCCGAGGACAAGCGGTCTGGGGAACAGATACGCAGTATTTT
CASSRGQAVWGTDTQYF
>TRBV5-6|NA|TRBD2|TRBJ2-2
TGTGCCAGCAGCTTGGCCAATCTAGCGGGGAACACCGGGGAGCTGTTTTTT
CASSLANLAGNTGELFF
>TRBV6-5|few|TRBD1|TRBJ1-4
TGTGCCAGCAGTTACTCGGGCAGGGGGGATGAAAAACTGTTTTTT
CASSYSGRGDEKLFF
>TRBV6-1|NA|NA|TRBJ1-3
TGTGCCAGCAGTGAAATAGGCCTCCGCTCTGGAAACACCATATATTTT
CASSEIGLRSGNTIYF
>TRBV27|NA|TRBD1|TRBJ2-7
TGTGCCAGCACCTCAGTTGGGGGAACCGGGACAGGGGTTGGAGAGCAGTACTTC
CASTSVGGTGTGVGEQYF
>TRBV5-1|NA|NA|TRBJ1-1
TGCGCCAGCAGCTTGCAAGGGGACACTGAAGCTTTCTTT
CASSLQGDTEAFF
>TRBV5-8|NA|TRBD1|TRBJ2-5
TGTGCCAGCAGCCGAACTACCGGGACAGGGGCCGAGACCCAGTACTTC
CASSRTTGTGAETQYF
>TRBV6-6|NA|TRBD1|TRBJ2-5
TGTGCCAGCACCCACAGGGGAGAGACCCAGTACTTC
CASTHRGETQYF
>TRBV9|NA|NA|TRBJ1-3
TGTGCCAGCAGCGTCCGGTCGGGAGTCTCTGGAAACACCATATATTTT
CASSVRSGVSGNTIYF
>TRBV5-6|NA|NA|TRBJ2-5
TGTGCCAGCAGCTTGAGGGGCAGAGGGCAAGAGACCCAGTACTTC
CASSLRGRGQETQYF
>TRBV19|NA|TRBD1|TRBJ2-6
TGTGCCAGTAGATCCGGGACAGGGACTGGGGCCAACGTCCTGACTTTC
CASRSGTGTGANVLTF
>TRBV7-9|NA|NA|TRBJ2-6
TGTGCCAGCAGCTTAGGCTGGCAGAGCCGCTCTGGGGCCAACGTCCTGACTTTC
CASSLGWQSRSGANVLTF
>TRBV6-6|NA|NA|TRBJ1-1
TGTGCCAGCAGTCGACAGGAGGGCGTAAGGACTGAAGCTTTCTTT
CASSRQEGVRTEAFF
>TRBV5-4|NA|TRBD1|TRBJ2-7
TGTGCCAGCAGCGCGCCAGGGGGCTACGAGCAGTACTTC
CASSAPGGYEQYF
>TRBV7-2|NA|NA|TRBJ1-1
TGTGCCAGCAGCTCCAGACAGGCTCTAACTGAAGCTTTCTTT
CASSSRQALTEAFF
>TRBV7-9|NA|TRBD1|TRBJ2-3
TGTGCCAGCGGATTCAGGGGGCAGGCAGATACGCAGTATTTT
CASGFRGQADTQYF
>TRBV5-6|NA|NA|TRBJ2-2
TGTGCCAGCAGGCGCAGCACCGGGGAGCTGTTTTTT
CASRRSTGELFF
>TRBV11-1|NA|TRBD1|TRBJ2-1
TGTGCCAGCAGCGCGAGGACAGGGAACTACAATGAGCAGTTCTTC
CASSARTGNYNEQFF
>TRBV10-3|NA|NA|TRBJ1-1
TGTGCCACCGTGGGGGATAACACTGAAGCTTTCTTT
CATVGDNTEAFF
>TRBV10-1|NA|TRBD2|TRBJ2-3
TGCGCCAGCAGTAGACTAGCGGGAAGGCCAGATACGCAGTATTTT
CASSRLAGRPDTQYF
>TRBV20-1|few|NA|TRBJ2-3
TGCAGTGCTAGTAAGGGAGATACGCAGTATTTT
CSASKGDTQYF